The sequence of this TCR beta chain was determined in a study of blood T cell repertoires in COVID-19. The germline V gene has CDR1 SGDLS and CDR2 YYNGEE. This CDR3 is 14 amino acids long. V lost 4 bases and J 6 bases, leaving 16 bases between the germline ends. Measured with immunoSEQ multiplex PCR; TCRdb has only the in-frame clones, and not every one. This table has almost 400,000 clones, about 90% appearing once. The chain couples TRBV9 to TRBJ1-2, with D hard to call. Input material: PBMCs or T cells enriched from blood (not recorded which). This clonotype was sampled from a woman between 25 and 40 years old who had recovered from COVID-19. CDR3 residues: CASSTSGGLDGYTF. The CDR3 coding sequence is TGTGCCAGCAGCACCTCCGGCGGCCTGGATGGCTACACCTTC. Full variable domain (missing parts from reference TRBV9 and TRBJ1-2): DSGVTQTPKHLITATGQRVTLRCSPRSGDLSVYWYQQSLDQGLQFLIQYYNGEERAKGNILERFSAQQFPDLHSELNLSSLELGDSALYFCASSTSGGLDGYTFGSGTRLTVV.